Presented here are 11 T cell receptor beta chains from one specimen sequenced in a study of vaccination and CD4 T cells after COVID-19. Stated treatment: roughly 10-day PBMC culture with coronavirus spike peptide pools or control peptides (ViraFEST assay). Gathering of the CD4+ T cells, from the unexposed donor, took place before the COVID-19 pandemic (2011-2018). The Oncomine TCR Beta short-read assay was applied to DNA of cultured CD4+ T cells. MiXCR was run by TCRdb on the PCR reads, yielding one entry per CDR3 protein. The sample shows 5,500 to 7,500 distinct CDR3 sequences, approximately 48% of them seen only once. These TCRs are of unknown antigen specificity. Sequences were obtained from CD4+ T cells from blood, cultured in vitro. Source of these receptors: a human donor in good health.

The chain combines TRBV6-1 with TRBJ2-4; TRBD2 aligns across 8 bases. V dropped 7 bases and J dropped 3; count of bases not matched to a gene: 5. Germline values: CDR1 MNHNS, CDR2 SASEGT. The CDR3 loop spans 14 amino acids. This CDR3 is CASKAGGGKNIQYF. The CDR3, as DNA: TGTGCCAGCAAGGCGGGGGGTGGCAAAAACATTCAGTACTTC.

V usage is TRBV5-4 and J usage is TRBJ2-3; D not resolved. Germline V gene data show CDR1 as SGHNT and CDR2 as YYREEE (reference sequence). V was shortened by 4 bases and J by 0 bases, with 18 bases between the two germline ends. The CDR3 contains 17 residues. The CDR3 spells CASSPNGPGLSTDTQYF. CDR3 DNA sequence: TGTGCCAGCAGCCCGAACGGCCCCGGTCTTAGCACAGATACGCAGTATTTT.

The J gene is TRBJ1-2, the V gene TRBV20-1; 11 bases match TRBD1. Germline V gives CDR1 DFQATT, CDR2 SNEGSKA (reference sequence). The CDR3 is 16 residues long. V shed 1 base and J 3 bases; nucleotides not matched to a gene: 7. The CDR3 DNA sequence: TGCAGTGCTAGAGTCGTAGGGACAGGGGGGTACTATGGCTACACCTTC. It translates to CSARVVGTGGYYGYTF.

The J gene is TRBJ1-1, the V gene TRBV6-4; 7 bases agree with TRBD1. The V gene end was trimmed by 6 bases and the J gene end by 4 bases; junction bases not matched to a gene: 8. CDR3 size: 14 residues. CDR1 and CDR2 (germline): MRHNA, SNTAGT. The CDR3 sequence is CASRSGGGGTEAFF. The CDR3 nucleotides are TGTGCCAGCAGATCCGGAGGGGGCGGCACTGAAGCTTTCTTT.

The rearrangement uses TRBV11-3 and TRBJ2-1; 9 bases fit TRBD2. V lost 0 bases to trimming and J lost 8 bases; unmatched junction nucleotides: 8. This CDR3 is built from 16 residues. Germline V lookup: CDR1 SGHNT, CDR2 YENEEA. The CDR3 bases are TGTGCCAGCAGCTTAGACGGGCGGGAGGGCCGGGATGAGCAGTTCTTC. It yields the protein CASSLDGREGRDEQFF.

J is TRBJ1-2 and V is TRBV12-3 or TRBV12-4; weak D call: TRBD1 (5 bases). The CDR3 consists of 14 residues. V lost 3 bases and J 6 bases, leaving 14 bases between the germline ends. The CDR3 DNA follows: TGTGCCAGCAGTTTGAGGGTTAAGGGGAATGGCTACACCTTC. Translated, it gives CASSLRVKGNGYTF.

This CDR3 reads CASRRMNTEAFF. In DNA, the CDR3 is TGTGCCAGCAGGAGGATGAACACTGAAGCTTTCTTT. The chain combines TRBV27 with TRBJ1-1; D is unresolved. Deletions cut 6 bases from V and 0 bases from J, with 5 bases between. The CDR3 has 12 amino acids. Germline V gives CDR1 MNHEY, CDR2 SMNVEV (reference sequence).

The rearrangement uses TRBV6-1 and TRBJ1-2; the D is unclear. Looked up from germline, CDR1 is MNHNS and CDR2 is SASEGT. The V end was cut by 6 bases, the J end by 14 bases, with 22 bases between. The CDR3 is 13 residues long. The CDR3 bases are TGTGCCAGCAGGCGCTCTTTAAACCGCAACTATACCTTC. Translated, it gives CASRRSLNRNYTF.

The chain is built from TRBV19 and TRBJ1-2; D not resolved. Trimming took 5 bases from V and 4 from J, leaving 20 bases between them. Germline V lookup: CDR1 LNHDA, CDR2 SQIVND (reference sequence). The CDR3 is 16 amino acids. The CDR3: CASSEGPRGGGYGYTF. The CDR3 bases are TGTGCCAGTAGTGAAGGGCCCCGGGGAGGAGGCTATGGCTACACCTTC.

V and J are TRBV5-8 and TRBJ2-7; 7 positions match TRBD2. Germline CDR1 reads SGHTS; CDR2 reads YDEGEE. Losses at the gene ends were 1 base for V and 2 bases for J; bases not matched to a gene: 3. The CDR3 is 14 residues long. This CDR3 is CASSLSSGTYEQYF. CDR3 nucleotide sequence: TGTGCCAGCAGCTTGTCTAGCGGCACCTACGAGCAGTACTTC.

The V gene is TRBV10-1, the J gene TRBJ1-1; tentatively, D is TRBD1 (6 bases). The CDR3 contains 14 residues. Trimming removed 7 bases at V and 3 bases at J, with 15 bases between. Germline V gives CDR1 WNHNN, CDR2 SYGVQD (reference sequence). CDR3 in amino acids: CASKKTTGYTEAFF. In DNA, the CDR3 is TGCGCCAGCAAGAAAACAACAGGGTACACTGAAGCTTTCTTT.